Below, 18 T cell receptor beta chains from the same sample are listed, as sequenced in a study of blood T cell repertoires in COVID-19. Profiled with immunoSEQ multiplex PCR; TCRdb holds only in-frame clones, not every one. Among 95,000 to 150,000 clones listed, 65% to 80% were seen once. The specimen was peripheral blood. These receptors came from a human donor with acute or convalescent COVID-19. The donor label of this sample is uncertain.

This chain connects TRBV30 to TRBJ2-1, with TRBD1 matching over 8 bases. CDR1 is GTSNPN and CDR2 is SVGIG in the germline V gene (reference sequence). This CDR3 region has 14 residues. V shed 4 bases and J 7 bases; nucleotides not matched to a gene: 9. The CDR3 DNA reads TGTGCCTGGATAGACAGGGGACGGGGAAATGAGCAGTTCTTC. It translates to CAWIDRGRGNEQFF.

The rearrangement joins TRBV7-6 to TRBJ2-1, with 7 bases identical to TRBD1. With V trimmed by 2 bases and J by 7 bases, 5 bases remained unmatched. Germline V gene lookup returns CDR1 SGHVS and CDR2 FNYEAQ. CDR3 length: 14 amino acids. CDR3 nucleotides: TGTGCCAGCAGCTTAATGCCGACAGGGAATGAGCAGTTCTTC. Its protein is CASSLMPTGNEQFF.

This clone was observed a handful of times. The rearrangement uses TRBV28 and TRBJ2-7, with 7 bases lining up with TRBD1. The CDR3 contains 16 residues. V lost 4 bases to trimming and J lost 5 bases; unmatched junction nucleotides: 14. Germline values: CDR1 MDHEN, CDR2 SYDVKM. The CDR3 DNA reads TGTGCCAGCAGTTCCGAAAACAACAGGGGTCGGGACGAGCAGTACGTC. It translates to CASSSENNRGRDEQYV.

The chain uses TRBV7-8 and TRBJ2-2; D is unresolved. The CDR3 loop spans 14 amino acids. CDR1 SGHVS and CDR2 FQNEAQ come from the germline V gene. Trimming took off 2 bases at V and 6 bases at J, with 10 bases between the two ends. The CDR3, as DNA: TGTGCCAGCAGCTTAATTCGAGTAGCCGGGGAGCTGTTTTTT. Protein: CASSLIRVAGELFF.

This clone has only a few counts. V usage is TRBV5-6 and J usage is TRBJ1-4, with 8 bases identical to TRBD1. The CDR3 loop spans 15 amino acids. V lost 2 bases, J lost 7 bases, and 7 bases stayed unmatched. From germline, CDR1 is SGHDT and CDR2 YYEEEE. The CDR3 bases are TGTGCCAGCAGCTTACCCGGGACAGGAGGTGAAAAACTGTTTTTT. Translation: CASSLPGTGGEKLFF.

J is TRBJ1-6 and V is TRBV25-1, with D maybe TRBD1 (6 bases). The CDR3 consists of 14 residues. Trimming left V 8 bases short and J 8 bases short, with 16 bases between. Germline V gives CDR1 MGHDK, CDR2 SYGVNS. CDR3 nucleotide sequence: TGTGCCAGCGGGACCGGGACATCTCATTCACCCCTCCACTTT. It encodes CASGTGTSHSPLHF.

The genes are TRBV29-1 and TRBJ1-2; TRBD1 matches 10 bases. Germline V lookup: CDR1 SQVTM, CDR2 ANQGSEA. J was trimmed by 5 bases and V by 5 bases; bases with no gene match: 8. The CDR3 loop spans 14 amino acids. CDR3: CSVHQGQGGYGYTF. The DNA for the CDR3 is TGCAGCGTTCACCAAGGACAGGGGGGTTATGGCTACACCTTC. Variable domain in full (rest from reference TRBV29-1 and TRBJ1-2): SAVISQKPSRDICQRGTSLTIQCQVDSQVTMMFWYRQQPGQSLTLIATANQGSEATYESGFVIDKFPISRPNLTFSTLTVSNMSPEDSSIYLCSVHQGQGGYGYTFGSGTRLTVV.

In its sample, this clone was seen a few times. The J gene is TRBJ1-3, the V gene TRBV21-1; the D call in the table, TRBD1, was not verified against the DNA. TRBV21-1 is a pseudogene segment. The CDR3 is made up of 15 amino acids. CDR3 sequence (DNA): TGTGCCAGCAGTCCGGCCTGGACAGGGGGAAACACCATATATTTT. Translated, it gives CASSPAWTGGNTIYF.

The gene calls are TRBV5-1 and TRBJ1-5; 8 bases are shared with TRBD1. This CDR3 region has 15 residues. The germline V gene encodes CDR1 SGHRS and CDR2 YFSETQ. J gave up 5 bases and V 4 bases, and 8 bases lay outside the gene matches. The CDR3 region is CASSLNSGGDQPQHF. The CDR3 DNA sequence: TGCGCCAGCAGCCTGAATTCAGGGGGCGATCAGCCCCAGCATTTT.

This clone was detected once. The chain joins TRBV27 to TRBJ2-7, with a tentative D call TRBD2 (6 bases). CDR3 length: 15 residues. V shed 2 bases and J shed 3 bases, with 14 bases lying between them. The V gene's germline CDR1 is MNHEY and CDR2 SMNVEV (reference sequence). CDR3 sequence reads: CASSLVWGVGYEQYF. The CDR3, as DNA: TGTGCCAGCAGTTTAGTTTGGGGGGTAGGCTACGAGCAGTACTTC.

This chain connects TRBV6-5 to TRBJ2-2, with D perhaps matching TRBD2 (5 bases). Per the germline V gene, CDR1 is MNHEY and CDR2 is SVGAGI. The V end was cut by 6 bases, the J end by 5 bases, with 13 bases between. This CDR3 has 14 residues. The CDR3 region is CASSRGPGTGELFF. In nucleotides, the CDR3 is TGTGCCAGCAGCCGCGGTCCGGGGACCGGGGAGCTGTTTTTT.

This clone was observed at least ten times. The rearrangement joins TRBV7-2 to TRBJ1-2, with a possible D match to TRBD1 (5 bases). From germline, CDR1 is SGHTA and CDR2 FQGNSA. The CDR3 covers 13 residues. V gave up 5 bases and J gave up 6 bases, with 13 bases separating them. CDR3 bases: TGTGCCAGCAGCCCACTTTGGGGGGATGGCTACACCTTC. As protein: CASSPLWGDGYTF.

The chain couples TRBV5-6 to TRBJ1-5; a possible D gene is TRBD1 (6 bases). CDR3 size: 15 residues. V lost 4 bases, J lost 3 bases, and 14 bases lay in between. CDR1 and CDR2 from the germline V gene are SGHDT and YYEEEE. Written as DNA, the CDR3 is TGTGCCAGCAGCCTCGGGAACAGGGTCAATCAGCCCCAGCATTTT. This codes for CASSLGNRVNQPQHF.

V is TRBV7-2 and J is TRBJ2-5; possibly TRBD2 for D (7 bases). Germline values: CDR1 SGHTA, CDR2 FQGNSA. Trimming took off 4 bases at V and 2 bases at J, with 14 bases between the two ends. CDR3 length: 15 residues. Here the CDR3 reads CASSSGGLVQETQYF. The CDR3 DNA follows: TGTGCCAGCAGCTCCGGGGGGCTGGTGCAAGAGACCCAGTACTTC.

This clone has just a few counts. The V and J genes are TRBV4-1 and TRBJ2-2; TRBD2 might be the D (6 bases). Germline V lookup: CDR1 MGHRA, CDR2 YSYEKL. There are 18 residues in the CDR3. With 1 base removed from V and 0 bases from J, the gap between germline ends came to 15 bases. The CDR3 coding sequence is TGCGCCAGCAGCCAAGTTCTAGCGAAGGTCGCGAACACCGGGGAGCTGTTTTTT. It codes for CASSQVLAKVANTGELFF.

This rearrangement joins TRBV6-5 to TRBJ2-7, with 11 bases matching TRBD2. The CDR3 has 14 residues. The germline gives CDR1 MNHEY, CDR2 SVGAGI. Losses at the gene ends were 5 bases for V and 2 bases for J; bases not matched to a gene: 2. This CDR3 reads CASSLSGGAYEQYF. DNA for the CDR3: TGTGCCAGCAGTCTTAGCGGGGGGGCCTACGAGCAGTACTTC.

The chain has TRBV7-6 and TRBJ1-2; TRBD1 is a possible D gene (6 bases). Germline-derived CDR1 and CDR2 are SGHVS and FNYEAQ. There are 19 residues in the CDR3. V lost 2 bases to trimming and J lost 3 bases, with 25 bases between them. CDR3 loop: CASSLKPPTPGAYYYGYTF. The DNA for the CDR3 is TGTGCCAGCAGCTTAAAACCCCCTACCCCAGGGGCCTACTACTATGGCTACACCTTC. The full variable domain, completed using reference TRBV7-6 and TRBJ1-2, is GAGVSQSPRYKVTKRGQDVALRCDPISGHVSLYWYRQALGQGPEFLTYFNYEAQQDKSGLPNDRFSAERPEGSISTLTIQRTEQRDSAMYRCASSLKPPTPGAYYYGYTFGSGTRLTVV.

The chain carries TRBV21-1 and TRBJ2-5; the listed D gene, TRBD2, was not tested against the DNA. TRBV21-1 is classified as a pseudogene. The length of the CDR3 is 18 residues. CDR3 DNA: TGTGCCAGCAGCAAAGGAGGGACTAGCGGGGGGGTCAAAGAGACCCAGTACTTC. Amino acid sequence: CASSKGGTSGGVKETQYF.